This T cell receptor beta chain derives from a study of cytomegalovirus exposure and HLA in healthy donors (dated by TCRdb to 2016 to 2017). Context from the whole study: According to a later analysis, the 120 or so validation repertoires were produced on the same platform as the 666 repertoires of the first cohort. The aim of the study was to test whether cataloging public T cell receptors could identify signatures of past pathogen exposure. Besides the first cohort of roughly 640 subjects, a separate validation cohort made up of 120 different subjects was used. To predict cytomegalovirus infection status, the study brought together high-throughput TCR immunosequencing, statistical association of individual TCRs with disease status, and machine learning. Here is what the overall study found, with its caveats: The authors suggested that the approach could potentially be extended to other disease states and immunological phenotypes. Cytomegalovirus status was reported to be diagnosed by the classifier with high specificity and sensitivity in both the original and validation cohorts. Across donors, most TCR sequences were observed very rarely, whereas some public TCRs were present in many individuals. A few of the identified cytomegalovirus-associated TCR beta chains were confirmed in vitro to be specific for cytomegalovirus antigens. The validation cohort had no HLA typing available for a later analysis, so co-occurrence within that cohort was assessed over all 120 or so repertoires. In a later analysis, TCRs clustered in the first cohort were found to also tend to co-occur in the approximately 120 validation repertoires, with roughly 93% of cluster scores above 0. A total of roughly 160 TCR beta chains were listed by the study as associated with cytomegalovirus.

Separate from the roughly 660-subject first cohort, the validation cohort of 90 to 150 subjects was the group to which the donors belonged. Library prep was done by the immunoSEQ multiplex PCR assay. The authors' analysis ran thus. To diagnose cytomegalovirus status from the catalog of TCR beta chain sequences, a statistical classification framework was built. The table was pulled from immuneACCESS by TCRdb, which kept in-frame rearrangements only. Such tables lose some clones; where checked, under half of the loss comes from unresolved V genes, and the rest has no known cause. V and J calls and clone size are given by that table; D and trimming were obtained from the DNA. For this sample there are about 170,000 clones; 80% to 90% appear just once. Clones ranked in the top ten supply more than 2% of the sample. For this clone: The antigen it recognizes is unknown. Within one base of it there is no much larger clone, and no base qualities were kept.

The receptor comes from a woman under 30 in good health and CMV-seronegative. The source material was PBMCs.

The DNA sequence is as follows: TGTGCCAGCAGCCGGGACACTGGAAACACCATATATTTT. Translated, this gives CASSRDTGNTIYF. The rearranged segments are TRBV7-2 and TRBJ1-3; tentative D gene TRBD1, with 6 bases matching. The germline V gene yields SGHTA for CDR1 and FQGNSA for CDR2. V loses 5 bases of germline sequence and J loses 2 bases, and the interval between the two ends is 7 bases. Spanning cysteine to phenylalanine, the CDR3 consists of 13 amino acids. The read is trimmed to its CDR3 DNA, 39 bases read in frame from base 1.